This TCR beta chain was recovered during a study of blood T cell repertoires in COVID-19 (TCRdb year 2020). Concerning the study at large: Samples covering the acute and convalescent phases of COVID-19 were provided by collaborators in the United States, Italy and Spain. The dataset comprised deeply sampled blood TCRbeta repertoires from subjects exposed to, actively infected with, or recovered from COVID-19. Where available, HLA class I and class II types were taken from metadata supplied by the sample provider and were not determined by assay-based typing. Sample metadata almost always included a de-identified subject ID, COVID-19 status, age in years and sex. Samples were obtained from the ongoing ImmuneRACE study (first 160 participants) and from about 1,300 subjects provided by 6 global collaborators. The repertoires were released in a freely available public database meant as a resource for research on the immune response to SARS-CoV-2. The prospective study material was composed of cDNA or gDNA derived from T cells, B-cell-depleted T cells, or PBMCs.

A remark on this clone: Its antigen is not yet known. Base qualities are not at hand, and no much larger clone is one base apart.

From its cysteine to its phenylalanine, the CDR3 spans 15 amino acids. Of all the DNA, just the CDR3 is kept, 45 bases in frame from base 1. The CDR1 and CDR2 encoded by the germline V gene are KGHSH and LQKENI. Trimming leaves V shorter by 5 bases and J shorter by 4 bases, with the junction holding 6 bases beyond the gene matches. Collaborating institutions collected whole blood in K2EDTA tubes following their own protocols. Collaborator samples were shipped for TCRbeta analysis as frozen whole blood, isolated PBMCs, or DNA extracted from either sample type. The immunoSEQ Assay, a bias-controlled multiplex PCR, was used to amplify TCRbeta CDR3 regions from genomic DNA. The study's own analysis went as follows. Nucleated cell counts per sample were estimated from amplification of reference gene primers within the assay. To quantify the absolute abundance of each unique TCRbeta CDR3 rearrangement, sequence reads were collapsed and filtered. Productive Simpson clonality was computed per sample as the square root of Simpson's diversity index over productive rearrangements. The table comes from immuneACCESS by way of TCRdb, which keeps in-frame sequences with V and J called. Part of the clones is missing from these tables; in studies checked, under half for an unresolved V gene and the rest for unknown reasons. The V and J calls and clone size were taken over from that table, and D and trimming were inferred from the DNA. In this sample the table shows around 100,000 clones, roughly 80% of which occur a single time. The ten biggest clones cover 7% to 9% of the sample.

Study-wide conclusions, independent of this receptor: How much clinical and demographic metadata was included differed by source and by participant, and the metadata was provided uncurated.

Material for sequencing was peripheral blood. The TCR sequence derives from a man aged 65 to 85 with acute or convalescent COVID-19. The chain is encoded by TRBV18 joined to TRBJ2-7; the junction holds 12 bases that match TRBD2. The CDR3 region reads CASSSSSGRVYEQYF. The DNA sequence is as follows: TGTGCCAGCTCAAGTTCTAGCGGGAGGGTGTACGAGCAGTACTTC.